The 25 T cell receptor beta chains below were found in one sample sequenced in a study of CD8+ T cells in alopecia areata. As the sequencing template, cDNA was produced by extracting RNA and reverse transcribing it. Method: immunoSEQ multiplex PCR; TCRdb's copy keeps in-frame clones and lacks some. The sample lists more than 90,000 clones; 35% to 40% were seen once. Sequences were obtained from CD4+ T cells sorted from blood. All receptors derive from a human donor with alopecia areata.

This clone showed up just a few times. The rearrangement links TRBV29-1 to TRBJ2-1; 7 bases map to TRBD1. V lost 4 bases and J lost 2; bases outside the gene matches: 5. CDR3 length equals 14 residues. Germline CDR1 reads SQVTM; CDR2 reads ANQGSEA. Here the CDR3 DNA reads TGCAGCGTTGCCGGCAGGGGGACCTACAATGAGCAGTTCTTC. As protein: CSVAGRGTYNEQFF.

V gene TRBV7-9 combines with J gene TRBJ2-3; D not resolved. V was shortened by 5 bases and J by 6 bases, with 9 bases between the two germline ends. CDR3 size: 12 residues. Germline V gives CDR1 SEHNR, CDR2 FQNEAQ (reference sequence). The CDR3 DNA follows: TGTGCCAGCAGCCTGGGATTTGATACGCAGTATTTT. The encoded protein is CASSLGFDTQYF.

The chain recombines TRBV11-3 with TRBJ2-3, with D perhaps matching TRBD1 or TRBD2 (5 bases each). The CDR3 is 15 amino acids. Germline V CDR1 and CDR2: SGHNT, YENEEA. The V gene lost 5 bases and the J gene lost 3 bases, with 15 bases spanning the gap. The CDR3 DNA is TGTGCCAGCAGCCAACGGGACCGCCCGACAGATACGCAGTATTTT. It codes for CASSQRDRPTDTQYF. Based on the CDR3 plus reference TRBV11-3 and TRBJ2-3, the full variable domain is EAGVVQSPRYKIIEKKQPVAFWCNPISGHNTLYWYLQNLGQGPELLIRYENEEAVDDSQLPKDRFSAERLKGVDSTLKIQPAELGDSAVYLCASSQRDRPTDTQYFGPGTRLTVL.

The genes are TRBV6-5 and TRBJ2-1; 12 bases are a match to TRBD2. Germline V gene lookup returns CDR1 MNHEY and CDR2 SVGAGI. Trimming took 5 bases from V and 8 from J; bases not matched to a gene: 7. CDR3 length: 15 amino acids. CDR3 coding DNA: TGTGCCAGCAGTGCACTAGCGGGAGGATGGGATGAGCAGTTCTTC. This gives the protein CASSALAGGWDEQFF.

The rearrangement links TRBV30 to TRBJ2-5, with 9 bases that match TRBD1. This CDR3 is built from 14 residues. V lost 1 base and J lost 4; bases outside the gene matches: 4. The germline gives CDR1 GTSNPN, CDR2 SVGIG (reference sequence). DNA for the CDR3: TGTGCCTGGAGTGACGGACAGGGGCCAGAGACCCAGTACTTC. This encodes CAWSDGQGPETQYF.

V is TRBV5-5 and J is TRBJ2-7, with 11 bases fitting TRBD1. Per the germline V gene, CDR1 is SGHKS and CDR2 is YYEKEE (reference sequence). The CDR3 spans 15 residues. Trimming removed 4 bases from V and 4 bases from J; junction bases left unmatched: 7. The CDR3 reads CASSAKGTGGYEQYF. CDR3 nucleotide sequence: TGTGCCAGCAGCGCCAAAGGGACAGGGGGGTACGAGCAGTACTTC.

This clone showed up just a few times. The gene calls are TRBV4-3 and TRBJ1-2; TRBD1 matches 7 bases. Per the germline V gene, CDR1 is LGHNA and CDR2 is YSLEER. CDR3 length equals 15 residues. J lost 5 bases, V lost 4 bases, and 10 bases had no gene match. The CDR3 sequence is CASSPSRTGEYGYTF. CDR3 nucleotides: TGCGCCAGCAGCCCTTCGCGGACAGGAGAATATGGCTACACCTTC.

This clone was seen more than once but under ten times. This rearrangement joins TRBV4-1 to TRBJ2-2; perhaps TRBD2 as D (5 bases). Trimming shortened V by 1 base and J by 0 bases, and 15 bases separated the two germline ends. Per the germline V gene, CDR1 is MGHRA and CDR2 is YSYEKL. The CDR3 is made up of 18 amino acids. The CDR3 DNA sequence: TGCGCCAGCAGCCAAGGAGGGCTGGCATACTCGAACACCGGGGAGCTGTTTTTT. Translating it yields CASSQGGLAYSNTGELFF.

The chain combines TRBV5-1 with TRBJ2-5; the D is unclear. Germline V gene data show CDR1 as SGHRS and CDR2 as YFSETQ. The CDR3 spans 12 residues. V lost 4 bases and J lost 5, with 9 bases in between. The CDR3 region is CASSPTGETQYF. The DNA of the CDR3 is TGCGCCAGCAGCCCGACGGGTGAGACCCAGTACTTC.

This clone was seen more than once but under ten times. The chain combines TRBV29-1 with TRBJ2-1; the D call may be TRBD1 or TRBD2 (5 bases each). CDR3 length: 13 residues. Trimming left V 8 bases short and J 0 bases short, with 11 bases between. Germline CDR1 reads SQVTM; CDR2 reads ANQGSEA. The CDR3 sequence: CSTRETSYNEQFF. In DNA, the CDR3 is TGCAGCACCAGGGAGACCTCCTACAATGAGCAGTTCTTC.

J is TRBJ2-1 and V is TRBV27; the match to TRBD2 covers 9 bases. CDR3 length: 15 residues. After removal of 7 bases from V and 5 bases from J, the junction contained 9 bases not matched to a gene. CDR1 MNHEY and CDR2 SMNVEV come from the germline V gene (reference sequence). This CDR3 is CASTSKAGGDNEQFF. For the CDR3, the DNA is TGTGCCAGCACCTCCAAAGCGGGGGGAGACAATGAGCAGTTCTTC.

The CDR3 nucleotides are TGTGCCAGCAGGTGGGGGGGCTCCACAGATACGCAGTATTTT. Protein: CASRWGGSTDTQYF. This sequence joins TRBV2 and TRBJ2-3, with D possibly being TRBD2 (7 bases). The ends were cut back, 6 bases at V and 2 bases at J, with 12 bases in the middle. Looked up from germline, CDR1 is SNHLY and CDR2 is FYNNEI. This CDR3 region has 14 residues.

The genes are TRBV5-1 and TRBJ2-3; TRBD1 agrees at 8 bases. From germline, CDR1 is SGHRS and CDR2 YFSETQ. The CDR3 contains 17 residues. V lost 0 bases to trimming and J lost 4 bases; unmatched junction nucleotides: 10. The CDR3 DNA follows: TGCGCCAGCAGCTTGGCCACAGGACAGGGAGGTGCAGATACGCAGTATTTT. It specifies CASSLATGQGGADTQYF.

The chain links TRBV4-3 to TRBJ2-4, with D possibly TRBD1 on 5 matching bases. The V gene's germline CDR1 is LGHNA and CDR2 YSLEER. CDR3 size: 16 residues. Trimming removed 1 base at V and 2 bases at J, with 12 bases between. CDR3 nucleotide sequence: TGCGCCAGCAGCCAAGGCGTGGGGCCGACCAAAAACATTCAGTACTTC. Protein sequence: CASSQGVGPTKNIQYF.

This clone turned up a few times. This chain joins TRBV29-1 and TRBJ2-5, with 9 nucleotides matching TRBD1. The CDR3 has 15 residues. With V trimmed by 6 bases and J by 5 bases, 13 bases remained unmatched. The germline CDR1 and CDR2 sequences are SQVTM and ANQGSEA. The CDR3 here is CSVLPGQGGLETQYF. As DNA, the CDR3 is TGCAGCGTACTTCCGGGACAGGGTGGTTTGGAGACCCAGTACTTC.

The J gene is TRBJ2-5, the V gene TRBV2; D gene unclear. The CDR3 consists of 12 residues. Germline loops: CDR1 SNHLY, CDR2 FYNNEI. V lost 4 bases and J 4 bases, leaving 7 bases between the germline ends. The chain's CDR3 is CASSGGRETQYF. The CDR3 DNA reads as TGTGCCAGCAGTGGAGGTCGAGAGACCCAGTACTTC.

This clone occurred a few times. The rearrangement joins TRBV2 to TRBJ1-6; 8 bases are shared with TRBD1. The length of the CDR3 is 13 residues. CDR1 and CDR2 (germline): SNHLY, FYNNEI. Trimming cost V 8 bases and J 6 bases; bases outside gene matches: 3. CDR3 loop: CASSDRANSPLHF. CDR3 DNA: TGTGCCAGCTCGGACAGGGCTAATTCACCCCTCCACTTT.

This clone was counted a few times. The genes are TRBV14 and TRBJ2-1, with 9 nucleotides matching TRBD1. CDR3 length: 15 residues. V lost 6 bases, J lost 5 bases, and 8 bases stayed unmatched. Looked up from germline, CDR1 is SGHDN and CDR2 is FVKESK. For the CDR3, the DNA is TGTGCCAGCAGGCACTCCGGGACAGGGAACAATGAGCAGTTCTTC. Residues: CASRHSGTGNNEQFF.

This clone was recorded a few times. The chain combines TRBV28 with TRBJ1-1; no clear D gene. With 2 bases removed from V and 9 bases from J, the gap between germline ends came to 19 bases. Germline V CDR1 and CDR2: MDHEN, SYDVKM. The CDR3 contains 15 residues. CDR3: CASSLPSTTPPQAFF. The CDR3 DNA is TGTGCCAGCAGTTTACCCTCGACAACCCCACCACAAGCTTTCTTT.

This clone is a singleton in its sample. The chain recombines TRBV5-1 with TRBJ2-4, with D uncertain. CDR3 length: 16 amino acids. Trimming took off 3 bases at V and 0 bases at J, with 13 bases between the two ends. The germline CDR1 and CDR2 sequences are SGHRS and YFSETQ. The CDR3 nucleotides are TGCGCCAGCAGCTCGTCCCAGGTCTTAGCCAAAAACATTCAGTACTTC. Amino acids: CASSSSQVLAKNIQYF. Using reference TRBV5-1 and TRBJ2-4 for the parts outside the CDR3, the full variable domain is KAGVTQTPRYLIKTRGQQVTLSCSPISGHRSVSWYQQTPGQGLQFLFEYFSETQRNKGNFPGRFSGRQFSNSRSEMNVSTLELGDSALYLCASSSSQVLAKNIQYFGAGTRLSVL.

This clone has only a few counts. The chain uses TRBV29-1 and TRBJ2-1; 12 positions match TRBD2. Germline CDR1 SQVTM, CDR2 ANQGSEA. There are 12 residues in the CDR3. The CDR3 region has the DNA TGCAGGGCGACTAGCGGGAGTTATGAGCAGTTCTTC. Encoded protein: CRATSGSYEQFF.

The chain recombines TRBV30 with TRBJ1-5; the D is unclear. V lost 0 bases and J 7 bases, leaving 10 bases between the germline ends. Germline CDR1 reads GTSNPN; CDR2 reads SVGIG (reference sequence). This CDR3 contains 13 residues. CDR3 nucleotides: TGTGCCTGGAGTGTCCGGGGTAGCCAGCCCCAGCATTTT. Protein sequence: CAWSVRGSQPQHF.

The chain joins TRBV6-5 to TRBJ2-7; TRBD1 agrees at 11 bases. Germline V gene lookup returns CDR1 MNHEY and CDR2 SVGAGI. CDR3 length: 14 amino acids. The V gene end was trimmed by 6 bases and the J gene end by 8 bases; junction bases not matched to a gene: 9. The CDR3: CASSPDRGPGQQYF. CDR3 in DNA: TGTGCCAGCAGCCCGGACAGGGGGCCTGGCCAGCAGTACTTC.

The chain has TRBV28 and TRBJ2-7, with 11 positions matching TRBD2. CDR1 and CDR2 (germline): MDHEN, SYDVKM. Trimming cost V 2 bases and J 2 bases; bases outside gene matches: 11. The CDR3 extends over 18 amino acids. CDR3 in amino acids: CASSLSRWTSGLAYEQYF. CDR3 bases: TGTGCCAGCAGTTTAAGTAGATGGACTAGCGGGCTAGCCTACGAGCAGTACTTC. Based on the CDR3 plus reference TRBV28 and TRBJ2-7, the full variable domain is DVKVTQSSRYLVKRTGEKVFLECVQDMDHENMFWYRQDPGLGLRLIYFSYDVKMKEKGDIPEGYSVSREKKERFSLILESASTNQTSMYLCASSLSRWTSGLAYEQYFGPGTRLTVT.

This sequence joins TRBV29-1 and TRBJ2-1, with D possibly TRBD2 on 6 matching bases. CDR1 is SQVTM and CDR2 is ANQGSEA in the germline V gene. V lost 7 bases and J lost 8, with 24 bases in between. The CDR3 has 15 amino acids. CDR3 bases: TGCAGCGCCCGCGGTGCGCGGGATTCTATGGATGAGCAGTTCTTC. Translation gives CSARGARDSMDEQFF.